These T cell receptor beta chains were read from a single sample in a study of breast tumors, draining lymph nodes, adjacent tissues. Via MiXCR, TCRdb re-called the multiplex PCR reads, giving one row per CDR3 protein. In the table there are more than 50,000 distinct CDR3 sequences, approximately 45% of which are singletons. The sample consisted of breast tumor tissue. Every receptor here comes from a female donor with breast cancer. Some clones in this sample may be carry-over from other donors' samples. CDR3s include the opening cysteine and the closing phenylalanine or tryptophan. Each record gives: J gene, V gene, CDR3 length, clone size, D gene, CDR3 protein, CDR3 DNA. The D gene is left open where the match is weak. Size is omitted from some rows. Given values are once, few, many or a class for expanded clones.

J: TRBJ1-1; V: TRBV5-1; length: 14; size: NA; D: TRBD1; CDR3: CASSSGTGVTEALF; DNA: TGCGCCAGCAGCTCCGGGACAGGGGTTACTGAAGCTTTGTTT
J: TRBJ1-2; V: TRBV19; length: 17; size: NA; D: NA; CDR3: CASSIRAGTEANYGYTF; DNA: TGTGCCAGTAGTATAAGGGCGGGCACTGAAGCTAACTATGGCTACACCTTC
J: TRBJ2-5; V: TRBV20-1; length: 13; size: many; D: NA; CDR3: CSRTFGPQETQYF; DNA: TGCAGTCGCACTTTTGGGCCCCAAGAGACCCAGTACTTC
J: TRBJ2-6; V: TRBV5-1; length: 19; size: many; D: TRBD1; CDR3: CASSFHRDRGQSGANVLTF; DNA: TGCGCCAGCAGCTTTCACCGGGACAGGGGACAGTCTGGGGCCAACGTCCTGACTTTC
J: TRBJ1-2; V: TRBV7-9; length: 16; size: NA; D: TRBD1; CDR3: CASSLGQGAPNYGYTF; DNA: TGTGCCAGCAGCTTAGGGCAGGGGGCACCTAACTATGGCTACACCTTC
J: TRBJ1-2; V: TRBV12-3/TRBV12-4; length: 14; size: NA; D: NA; CDR3: CASSQDSSNYGYTF; DNA: TGTGCCAGCAGCCAGGACAGCTCTAACTATGGCTACACCTTC
J: TRBJ1-3; V: TRBV4-2; length: 16; size: many; D: NA; CDR3: CASSIEAGYSGNTIYF; DNA: TGTGCCAGCAGCATCGAGGCCGGGTACTCTGGAAACACCATATATTTT
J: TRBJ2-1; V: TRBV30; length: 14; size: few; D: TRBD2; CDR3: CAWRPIGTSNEQFF; DNA: TGTGCCTGGAGACCAATTGGGACTAGCAATGAGCAGTTCTTC
J: TRBJ1-2; V: TRBV19; length: 15; size: NA; D: NA; CDR3: CASSKGHGPEYGYTF; DNA: TGTGCCAGTAGTAAAGGACACGGCCCGGAGTATGGCTACACCTTC
J: TRBJ2-7; V: TRBV6-1; length: 16; size: many; D: NA; CDR3: CASSEAPRSVAYEQYF; DNA: TGTGCCAGCAGTGAAGCCCCTCGTTCGGTTGCATACGAGCAGTACTTC
J: TRBJ2-3; V: TRBV9; length: 15; size: many; D: NA; CDR3: CASSVASRSTDTQYF; DNA: TGTGCCAGCAGCGTAGCTTCTAGATCGACAGATACGCAGTATTTT
J: TRBJ1-4; V: TRBV9; length: 16; size: NA; D: NA; CDR3: CASSEEGVGTNEKLFF; DNA: TGTGCCAGCAGCGAAGAGGGGGTTGGGACTAATGAAAAACTGTTTTTT
J: TRBJ1-1; V: TRBV28; length: 12; size: few; D: NA; CDR3: CASSLGRRQAFF; DNA: TGTGCCAGCAGTTTAGGTAGGAGACAAGCTTTCTTT
J: TRBJ2-7; V: TRBV20-1; length: 15; size: many; D: NA; CDR3: CSASRGDRMTYEQYF; DNA: TGCAGTGCTAGCCGCGGTGACAGGATGACCTACGAGCAGTACTTC
J: TRBJ1-5; V: TRBV5-8; length: 14; size: many; D: NA; CDR3: CASSQGAGNQPQHF; DNA: TGTGCCAGCAGCCAAGGGGCGGGCAATCAGCCCCAGCATTTT
J: TRBJ2-3; V: TRBV13; length: 13; size: NA; D: TRBD2; CDR3: CASSVSGTDTQYF; DNA: TGTGCCAGCAGCGTTAGCGGGACGGATACGCAGTATTTT
J: TRBJ1-2; V: TRBV6-5; length: 15; size: many; D: NA; CDR3: CASSYAPTGGYGYTF; DNA: TGTGCCAGCAGTTACGCACCCACCGGGGGCTATGGCTACACCTTC
J: TRBJ2-3; V: TRBV6-2/TRBV6-3; length: 14; size: many; D: TRBD1; CDR3: CASSSQGATDTQYF; DNA: TGTGCCAGCAGTTCCCAGGGGGCTACAGATACGCAGTATTTT
J: TRBJ2-3; V: TRBV7-9; length: 11; size: many; D: NA; CDR3: CASSPTDTQYF; DNA: TGTGCCAGCAGTCCAACAGATACGCAGTATTTT
J: TRBJ2-3; V: TRBV6-1; length: 16; size: many; D: NA; CDR3: CASSPWGQTSTDTQYF; DNA: TGTGCCAGCAGTCCATGGGGCCAGACTAGCACAGATACGCAGTATTTT
J: TRBJ2-1; V: TRBV7-8; length: 14; size: many; D: NA; CDR3: CASSWGASYNEQFF; DNA: TGTGCCAGCAGCTGGGGTGCCTCCTACAATGAGCAGTTCTTC
J: TRBJ2-1; V: TRBV2; length: 16; size: many; D: NA; CDR3: CASSGWGPKMLDEQFF; DNA: TGTGCCAGCAGTGGTTGGGGACCAAAAATGTTGGATGAGCAGTTCTTC
J: TRBJ2-5; V: TRBV7-9; length: 14; size: few; D: TRBD1; CDR3: CASSTDRGRETQYF; DNA: TGTGCCAGCAGCACGGACAGGGGGCGAGAGACCCAGTACTTC
J: TRBJ2-3; V: TRBV24-1; length: 15; size: few; D: TRBD2; CDR3: CATSPAGGPEDTQYF; DNA: TGTGCCACCAGCCCTGCGGGGGGGCCTGAAGATACGCAGTATTTT
J: TRBJ1-2; V: TRBV29-1; length: 8; size: NA; D: NA; CDR3: CSNYGYTF; DNA: TGCAGCAACTATGGCTACACCTTC
J: TRBJ2-7; V: TRBV2; length: 11; size: many; D: NA; CDR3: CASSTTRERYF; DNA: TGTGCCAGCAGTACGACGAGAGAAAGGTACTTC
J: TRBJ2-5; V: TRBV25-1; length: 15; size: many; D: NA; CDR3: CASSGQGEGKETQYF; DNA: TGTGCCAGCAGTGGCCAGGGGGAGGGGAAGGAGACCCAGTACTTC
J: TRBJ2-7; V: TRBV4-1; length: 13; size: few; D: NA; CDR3: CASTAARGGEQYF; DNA: TGCGCCAGCACCGCTGCCCGGGGAGGCGAGCAGTACTTC
J: TRBJ1-5; V: TRBV10-3; length: 12; size: NA; D: NA; CDR3: CAISQGQRDQHF; DNA: TGTGCCATCAGCCAGGGGCAAAGGGACCAGCATTTT
J: TRBJ1-4; V: TRBV29-1; length: 15; size: NA; D: NA; CDR3: CSATGTGGTNEKLFF; DNA: TGCAGCGCAACCGGGACGGGCGGAACTAATGAAAAACTGTTTTTT
J: TRBJ2-2; V: TRBV6-1; length: 13; size: many; D: NA; CDR3: CASSEANTGELFF; DNA: TGTGCCAGCAGTGAAGCAAACACCGGGGAGCTGTTTTTT
J: TRBJ2-7; V: TRBV5-5; length: 15; size: many; D: NA; CDR3: CASSLGLDRNYEQYF; DNA: TGTGCCAGCAGCTTGGGTCTGGACAGAAACTACGAGCAGTACTTC
J: TRBJ2-2; V: TRBV6-6; length: 19; size: NA; D: TRBD2; CDR3: CASSQLGSVAGGNTGELFF; DNA: TGTGCCAGCAGCCAACTCGGGTCCGTGGCGGGAGGAAACACCGGGGAGCTGTTTTTT
J: TRBJ1-3; V: TRBV6-5; length: 12; size: NA; D: NA; CDR3: CASSYSGNTIYF; DNA: TGTGCCAGCAGTTACTCTGGAAACACCATATATTTT
J: TRBJ1-5; V: TRBV20-1; length: 12; size: NA; D: NA; CDR3: CSARDPNQPQHF; DNA: TGCAGTGCTAGAGATCCCAATCAGCCCCAGCATTTT
J: TRBJ2-7; V: TRBV20-1; length: 16; size: many; D: TRBD2; CDR3: CSARDFSRTSNREQYF; DNA: TGCAGTGCTAGAGATTTCTCTCGGACTAGCAATCGGGAGCAGTACTTC
J: TRBJ1-1; V: TRBV7-2; length: 16; size: once; D: NA; CDR3: CASGLSGSGARREAFF; DNA: TGTGCCAGCGGCTTAAGTGGGTCAGGGGCCAGACGGGAAGCTTTCTTT
J: TRBJ2-5; V: TRBV29-1; length: 12; size: NA; D: TRBD2; CDR3: CSVEVAGGTQYF; DNA: TGCAGCGTTGAAGTAGCGGGAGGGACCCAGTACTTC
J: TRBJ1-3; V: TRBV6-6; length: 17; size: once; D: TRBD1; CDR3: CASSYSDRDVSGNTIYF; DNA: TGTGCCAGCAGTTACTCGGACAGGGATGTCTCTGGAAACACCATATATTTT
J: TRBJ2-3; V: TRBV9; length: 18; size: many; D: TRBD2; CDR3: CASSPRLAGGTGTDTQYF; DNA: TGTGCCAGCAGCCCGCGACTAGCGGGGGGAACGGGCACAGATACGCAGTATTTT
J: TRBJ1-5; V: TRBV5-1; length: 14; size: NA; D: NA; CDR3: CASSLGGLDQPQHF; DNA: TGCGCCAGCAGCTTGGGGGGTTTGGATCAGCCCCAGCATTTT
J: TRBJ1-2; V: TRBV19; length: 13; size: many; D: NA; CDR3: CASSRGAIDGYTF; DNA: TGTGCCAGTAGTAGGGGGGCGATTGATGGCTACACCTTC
J: TRBJ2-5; V: TRBV30; length: 12; size: many; D: NA; CDR3: CAWSVSTETQYF; DNA: TGTGCCTGGAGTGTAAGTACGGAGACCCAGTACTTC
J: TRBJ1-2; V: TRBV4-2; length: 15; size: many; D: TRBD1; CDR3: CASSQGDSLTYGYTF; DNA: TGTGCCAGCAGCCAGGGGGACAGCTTAACCTATGGCTACACCTTC
J: TRBJ1-2; V: TRBV15; length: 14; size: NA; D: TRBD1; CDR3: CATSRVGQGSSYTF; DNA: TGTGCCACCAGCAGAGTAGGACAGGGCTCAAGCTACACCTTC
J: TRBJ2-2; V: TRBV7-9; length: 18; size: NA; D: NA; CDR3: CASSLGFGGTAYTGELFF; DNA: TGTGCCAGCAGCTTAGGGTTCGGCGGGACGGCCTACACCGGGGAGCTGTTTTTT
J: TRBJ2-2; V: TRBV7-3; length: 16; size: many; D: NA; CDR3: CASSPTGQVVTGELFF; DNA: TGTGCCAGCAGCCCCACGGGGCAGGTGGTCACCGGGGAGCTGTTTTTT
J: TRBJ1-6; V: TRBV7-3; length: 15; size: NA; D: NA; CDR3: CASSLNAVADSPLHF; DNA: TGTGCCAGCAGCCTAAACGCGGTTGCTGATTCACCCCTCCACTTT
J: TRBJ2-7; V: TRBV18; length: 14; size: many; D: TRBD1; CDR3: CASSPRQGTYEQYF; DNA: TGTGCCAGCTCACCAAGACAGGGCACCTACGAGCAGTACTTC
J: TRBJ1-1; V: TRBV12-3/TRBV12-4; length: 14; size: few; D: NA; CDR3: CASSTGTPRTEAFF; DNA: TGTGCCAGCAGTACAGGAACCCCGAGGACTGAAGCTTTCTTT
J: TRBJ2-1; V: TRBV12-3/TRBV12-4; length: 14; size: many; D: NA; CDR3: CASTSGGSNNEQFF; DNA: TGTGCCAGTACCTCTGGCGGGTCAAACAATGAGCAGTTCTTC
J: TRBJ2-3; V: TRBV6-1; length: 12; size: many; D: NA; CDR3: CASSPRRDTQYF; DNA: TGTGCCAGCAGTCCGCGTAGGGATACGCAGTATTTT
J: TRBJ2-5; V: TRBV12-3/TRBV12-4; length: 16; size: NA; D: NA; CDR3: CASSLAGTSGLETQYF; DNA: TGTGCCAGCAGTTTAGCGGGGACGTCGGGGTTGGAGACCCAGTACTTC
J: TRBJ2-1; V: TRBV9; length: 15; size: NA; D: TRBD2; CDR3: CASSVVGSGRDHEQF; DNA: TGTGCCAGCAGCGTAGTTGGTAGCGGGAGAGACCATGAGCAGTTC
J: TRBJ1-5; V: TRBV12-5; length: 13; size: NA; D: NA; CDR3: CASEPDSNQPQHF; DNA: TGTGCTAGTGAACCAGATAGCAATCAGCCCCAGCATTTT
J: TRBJ2-5; V: TRBV5-8; length: 14; size: NA; D: NA; CDR3: CASSQGSERGTQYF; DNA: TGTGCTAGCAGCCAGGGATCCGAAAGGGGGACCCAGTACTTC
J: TRBJ2-2; V: TRBV6-1; length: 16; size: NA; D: NA; CDR3: CASSPWGQTSTGELFF; DNA: TGTGCCAGCAGTCCATGGGGCCAGACTAGCACCGGGGAGCTGTTTTTT